The 17 T cell receptor beta chains below come from one sample, sequenced in a study of control samples from healthy donors and cancer patients. Profiling relied on immunoSEQ multiplex PCR, and the TCRdb table lists in-frame clones only, not all of them. The repertoire consists of about 140,000 clones, with more than 90% occurring once and the leading ten covering roughly 10%. Sequenced: blood. The receptor source for this set is a man aged 25-40 years in good health.

The V and J genes are TRBV5-6 and TRBJ2-2; the D gene is possibly TRBD2 (6 bases). Germline lookup yields CDR1 SGHDT and CDR2 YYEEEE. V lost 7 bases and J lost 3, with 19 bases in between. The CDR3 runs to 16 residues. Written as DNA, the CDR3 is TGTGCCAGCGGACGTGCCCGGGACTGGGACACCGGGGAGCTGTTTTTT. It translates to CASGRARDWDTGELFF.

The chain combines TRBV7-3 with TRBJ1-1; D not resolved. This CDR3 spans 13 amino acids. The germline CDR1 and CDR2 sequences are SGHTA and FQGTGA. Trimming left V 2 bases short and J 1 base short, with 5 bases between. The CDR3 DNA reads as TGTGCCAGCAGCTTACAGGAGAACACTGAAGCTTTCTTT. Protein sequence: CASSLQENTEAFF.

V is TRBV5-5 and J is TRBJ2-3; weak D call: TRBD2 (6 bases). Germline V CDR1 and CDR2: SGHKS, YYEKEE (reference sequence). Trimming took off 0 bases at V and 1 base at J, with 9 bases between the two ends. This CDR3 region has 15 residues. CDR3 DNA sequence: TGTGCCAGCAGCTTGGGGACGGGGGGCACAGATACGCAGTATTTT. Amino acids: CASSLGTGGTDTQYF.

The genes are TRBV24-1 and TRBJ2-1; 11 bases agree with TRBD1. The CDR3 length is 13 residues. The V segment lost 9 bases and the J segment 7 bases; nucleotides outside the gene matches: 4. The germline V gene encodes CDR1 KGHDR and CDR2 SFDVKD. In DNA, the CDR3 is TGTGCCACCGGGACAGGGGGGCGGAATGAGCAGTTCTTC. Encoded protein: CATGTGGRNEQFF.

The chain couples TRBV20-1 to TRBJ2-7; D is undetermined. The CDR3 consists of 15 residues. In germline, CDR1 is DFQATT, CDR2 SNEGSKA (reference sequence). V dropped 3 bases and J dropped 2 bases, with 17 bases sitting between them. Here the CDR3 reads CSASESDRLTYEQYF. CDR3 in DNA: TGCAGTGCTAGTGAATCGGATCGCTTGACCTACGAGCAGTACTTC.

This clone was counted a few times. The rearrangement links TRBV19 to TRBJ1-2, with 9 positions matching TRBD1. V lost 5 bases, J lost 2 bases, and 9 bases stayed unmatched. CDR3 size: 16 residues. The germline V gene has CDR1 LNHDA and CDR2 SQIVND (reference sequence). The CDR3: CASSPNTGTGNYGYTF. In DNA form, the CDR3 reads TGTGCCAGTAGTCCCAATACCGGGACAGGGAACTATGGCTACACCTTC.

The genes are TRBV6-5 and TRBJ1-1, with TRBD1 as a possible D gene (5 bases). The CDR3 is 14 residues long. The V and J ends lost 3 bases and 0 bases respectively, with 8 bases between them. CDR1 is MNHEY and CDR2 is SVGAGI in the germline V gene. CDR3 sequence: CASSYGALNTEAFF. The CDR3 DNA reads as TGTGCCAGCAGTTATGGGGCATTGAACACTGAAGCTTTCTTT.

CDR3 in DNA: TGTGCCAGCTCACCGACGTCCGTAGGGCTAGGAAACACCATATATTTT. Translated: CASSPTSVGLGNTIYF. The rearrangement joins TRBV18 to TRBJ1-3; unclear D gene. The germline V and J ends were trimmed by 3 bases and 4 bases, with 16 bases remaining between them. The CDR3 has 16 amino acids. Per germline, CDR1 KGHSH and CDR2 LQKENI. Full variable domain (rest looked up from reference TRBV18 and TRBJ1-3): NAGVMQNPRHLVRRRGQEARLRCSPMKGHSHVYWYRQLPEEGLKFMVYLQKENIIDESGMPKERFSAEFPKEGPSILRIQQVVRGDSAAYFCASSPTSVGLGNTIYFGEGSWLTVV.

The chain couples TRBV7-2 to TRBJ2-3; D remains ambiguous. This CDR3 comprises 13 residues. Between the trimmed V and J ends, which lost 0 bases and 4 bases, there was a span of 5 bases. Per the germline V gene, CDR1 is SGHTA and CDR2 is FQGNSA. The CDR3 DNA sequence: TGTGCCAGCAGCTTAGCGAATCCAGATACGCAGTATTTT. This sequence encodes CASSLANPDTQYF. Variable domain in full (rest from reference TRBV7-2 and TRBJ2-3): GAGVSQSPSNKVTEKGKDVELRCDPISGHTALYWYRQSLGQGLEFLIYFQGNSAPDKSGLPSDRFSAERTGGSVSTLTIQRTQQEDSAVYLCASSLANPDTQYFGPGTRLTVL.

The chain recombines TRBV19 with TRBJ1-1; possibly TRBD1 for D (5 bases). Trimming took 4 bases from V and 4 from J, leaving 13 bases between them. Per the germline V gene, CDR1 is LNHDA and CDR2 is SQIVND (reference sequence). This CDR3 is built from 14 residues. CDR3 residues: CASSTIGGGTEAFF. CDR3 DNA sequence: TGTGCCAGTAGTACAATCGGGGGAGGCACTGAAGCTTTCTTT.

This clone was found once. The chain is built from TRBV24-1 and TRBJ2-2; 8 bases line up with TRBD1. CDR1 is KGHDR and CDR2 is SFDVKD in the germline V gene. J gave up 4 bases and V 4 bases, and 4 bases lay outside the gene matches. This CDR3 comprises 15 residues. The CDR3 sequence: CATSDTTGVTGELFF. In DNA, the CDR3 is TGTGCCACCAGTGACACGACAGGGGTCACCGGGGAGCTGTTTTTT.

This chain uses TRBV12-5 with TRBJ2-5; 10 bases are shared with TRBD2. This CDR3 is 21 amino acids long. Trimming took 0 bases from V and 3 from J; bases not matched to a gene: 19. Germline V gene sequence: CDR1 LGHNT, CDR2 FRNRAP. The CDR3 loop reads CASGLVPSGSPRTERKETQYF. For the CDR3, the DNA is TGTGCTAGTGGTTTGGTACCTAGCGGGAGCCCCCGAACAGAGCGGAAAGAGACCCAGTACTTC.

J is TRBJ2-1 and V is TRBV29-1; 10 positions match TRBD2. This CDR3 region has 13 residues. V dropped 7 bases and J dropped 2; count of bases not matched to a gene: 2. Germline V CDR1 and CDR2: SQVTM, ANQGSEA. The CDR3 reads CSAGLAAYNEQFF. CDR3 DNA sequence: TGCAGCGCCGGACTAGCGGCCTACAATGAGCAGTTCTTC.

The chain employs TRBV6-2 or TRBV6-3 and TRBJ2-3; TRBD2 aligns across 11 bases. The CDR3 totals 15 residues. The germline CDR1 and CDR2 sequences are MNHEY and SVGEGT. Trimming at V came to 2 bases and at J to 5 bases, leaving 3 bases not matched to a gene. The CDR3 sequence is CASSYLAGGRDTQYF. Here the CDR3 DNA reads TGTGCCAGCAGTTACCTAGCGGGAGGTCGAGATACGCAGTATTTT.

In this sample, this clone turned up a few times. The chain recombines TRBV28 with TRBJ2-3; 9 bases fit TRBD1. The CDR3 consists of 17 residues. Per germline, CDR1 MDHEN and CDR2 SYDVKM. Trimming at V came to 4 bases and at J to 5 bases, leaving 13 bases not matched to a gene. CDR3 DNA sequence: TGTGCCAGCAGTTCCTTTCCTACAGGGGGCTTGAAAGATACGCAGTATTTT. Residues: CASSSFPTGGLKDTQYF.

The chain recombines TRBV15 with TRBJ1-5, with D hard to call. Germline values: CDR1 LNHNV, CDR2 YYDKDF (reference sequence). Trimming pared 0 bases from V and 6 bases from J, leaving 6 bases between. The CDR3 is 13 residues long. As DNA, the CDR3 is TGTGCCACCAGCAGAGATCTCGGTCAGCCCCAGCATTTT. It yields the protein CATSRDLGQPQHF.

This chain uses TRBV15 with TRBJ2-5, with 9 bases aligning to TRBD2. This CDR3 contains 16 residues. Germline trimming cut 5 bases from V and 1 base from J; bases unmatched to any gene: 8. The V gene's germline CDR1 is LNHNV and CDR2 YYDKDF (reference sequence). The chain's CDR3 is CATSGRETSGQETQYF. The DNA for the CDR3 is TGTGCCACCAGCGGAAGGGAGACTAGCGGCCAAGAGACCCAGTACTTC.